The 23 T cell receptor beta chains listed next were all sequenced from one sample in a study of early T cells in non-severe SARS-CoV-2 infection. From the 5' RACE reads, TCRdb called clonotypes with MiXCR, one entry per CDR3 protein. The sample shows 70,000 to 85,000 distinct CDR3 sequences, roughly 12% of them seen only once. Specimen: whole blood. Receptors originate from an adult who was a healthcare worker with PCR-confirmed SARS-CoV-2 infection or an uninfected control (not recorded which).

The chain employs TRBV6-1 and TRBJ2-3, with D possibly being TRBD2 (6 bases). The CDR3 has 14 amino acids. CDR1 and CDR2 from the germline V gene are MNHNS and SASEGT. V lost 6 bases to trimming and J lost 1 base, with 11 bases between them. CDR3 in amino acids: CASRMGLGTDTQYF. The CDR3 DNA sequence: TGTGCCAGCAGGATGGGACTTGGCACAGATACGCAGTATTTT.

The V call is TRBV5-1, the J call TRBJ2-7, with 9 bases aligning to TRBD1. V gave up 4 bases and J gave up 8 bases; unmatched junction bases: 7. CDR1 and CDR2 (germline): SGHRS, YFSETQ. CDR3 size: 13 residues. Written as DNA, the CDR3 is TGCGCCAGCAGCAGGACAGGGGAGGCCAAGCAGTACTTC. Its translation: CASSRTGEAKQYF.

This clonotype was seen many times. This chain connects TRBV14 to TRBJ1-5; D remains ambiguous. V was cut by 3 bases and J by 5 bases, with 8 bases left in between. Germline V CDR1 and CDR2: SGHDN, FVKESK. The CDR3 spans 13 residues. The CDR3, as DNA: TGTGCCAGCAGCCAGTCGTTGGATCAGCCCCAGCATTTT. It yields the protein CASSQSLDQPQHF.

There are a few counts of this clonotype. The gene calls are TRBV4-1 and TRBJ2-3; 7 bases line up with TRBD1. The CDR3 runs 14 residues. V was pared by 5 bases and J by 1 base, with 3 bases of the junction left unmatched. Germline CDR1 MGHRA, CDR2 YSYEKL. CDR3 protein: CASSYGTGTDTQYF. DNA for the CDR3: TGCGCCAGCAGCTACGGGACAGGCACAGATACGCAGTATTTT.

This clonotype was seen more than once but under ten times. The chain recombines TRBV7-8 with TRBJ2-3; the D gene is possibly TRBD1 (5 bases). Germline V gives CDR1 SGHVS, CDR2 FQNEAQ. This CDR3 contains 15 residues. Trimming pared 5 bases from V and 3 bases from J, leaving 15 bases between. The CDR3 sequence is CASSIRVGETDTQYF. CDR3 nucleotides: TGTGCCAGCAGCATCAGGGTTGGGGAAACAGATACGCAGTATTTT.

Concerning this clonotype: A clone one base away is much larger, so this may be a read error. The chain is built from TRBV7-9 and TRBJ1-2, with 7 bases fitting TRBD1. CDR1 is SEHNR and CDR2 is FQNEAQ in the germline V gene (reference sequence). CDR3 length: 13 amino acids. The CDR3 loop is CVSSFTQGGGYTF. The CDR3 nucleotides read TGTGTCAGCAGCTTTACCCAGGGGGGAGGCTACACCTTC.

CDR3 sequence: CAWSHDSNTEAFF. The CDR3 bases are TGTGCCTGGAGTCACGACTCAAACACTGAAGCTTTCTTT. This chain joins TRBV30 and TRBJ1-1; D not resolved. The CDR3 consists of 13 residues. V lost 2 bases, J lost 2 bases, and 9 bases lay in between. Germline assignment: CDR1 GTSNPN and CDR2 SVGIG (reference sequence).

There are many counts of this clonotype. V gene TRBV29-1 combines with J gene TRBJ1-2; D call uncertain. The germline V gene encodes CDR1 SQVTM and CDR2 ANQGSEA. Trimming took off 6 bases at V and 3 bases at J, with 11 bases between the two ends. The CDR3 runs to 12 residues. The CDR3, as DNA: TGCAGCGTGGCGAGGTTGGACTATGGCTACACCTTC. It encodes CSVARLDYGYTF.

Only a few counts were recorded for this clonotype. V and J are TRBV4-2 and TRBJ1-4, with 10 bases aligning to TRBD1. The CDR3 consists of 15 residues. After removal of 4 bases from V and 3 bases from J, the junction contained 2 bases not matched to a gene. Germline assignment: CDR1 LGHNA and CDR2 YNFKEQ. For the CDR3, the DNA is TGTGCCAGCAGCCCGGGACAGGGGCCTAATGAAAAACTGTTTTTT. Translation gives CASSPGQGPNEKLFF.

The genes are TRBV25-1 and TRBJ1-4, with 8 bases fitting TRBD1. This CDR3 has 12 residues. Germline V gene data show CDR1 as MGHDK and CDR2 as SYGVNS. Germline trimming cut 8 bases from V and 7 bases from J; bases unmatched to any gene: 3. CDR3 nucleotides: TGTGCCAGCCAGGGGGCGGCTGAAAAACTGTTTTTT. It translates to CASQGAAEKLFF. The full variable domain, in which reference TRBV25-1 and TRBJ1-4 provide the parts outside the CDR3, is EADIYQTPRYLVIGTGKKITLECSQTMGHDKMYWYQQDPGMELHLIHYSYGVNSTEKGDLSSESTVSRIRTEHFPLTLESARPSHTSQYLCASQGAAEKLFFGSGTQLSVL.

The chain couples TRBV7-2 to TRBJ2-7; D gene unclear. Germline V CDR1 and CDR2: SGHTA, FQGNSA. The germline V and J ends were trimmed by 1 base and 0 bases, with 7 bases remaining between them. The CDR3 loop spans 14 amino acids. CDR3 coding DNA: TGTGCCAGCAGCTTAGTTCCGAGCTCCTACGAGCAGTACTTC. This codes for CASSLVPSSYEQYF.

This clonotype has more than one count but fewer than ten. The chain carries TRBV6-5 and TRBJ1-5, with 7 nucleotides matching TRBD1. The CDR3 totals 17 residues. V gave up 5 bases and J gave up 1 base; unmatched junction bases: 11. Per germline, CDR1 MNHEY and CDR2 SVGAGI. Here the CDR3 reads CASSPPQGPNSNQPQHF. The CDR3 nucleotides are TGTGCCAGCAGTCCACCACAGGGGCCGAACAGCAATCAGCCCCAGCATTTT.

The table lists this clonotype with a few counts. This chain uses TRBV14 with TRBJ2-3; no clear D. The germline CDR1 and CDR2 sequences are SGHDN and FVKESK. Trimming shortened V by 4 bases and J by 7 bases, and 12 bases separated the two germline ends. CDR3 length: 13 residues. The CDR3 DNA follows: TGTGCCAGCAGCCTAAACGTGGAGCATACGCAGTATTTT. Translated, it gives CASSLNVEHTQYF.

This clonotype appeared a few times. This chain connects TRBV7-9 to TRBJ1-2; D unresolved. Looked up from germline, CDR1 is SEHNR and CDR2 is FQNEAQ (reference sequence). The CDR3 extends over 16 amino acids. V shed 5 bases and J shed 0 bases, with 16 bases lying between them. The chain's CDR3 is CASSPAWTESNYGYTF. In DNA, the CDR3 is TGTGCCAGCAGCCCAGCTTGGACGGAGTCTAACTATGGCTACACCTTC.

This clonotype has a count of ten or more. The rearrangement uses TRBV29-1 and TRBJ2-7, with 9 nucleotides matching TRBD1. Trimming cost V 7 bases and J 4 bases; bases outside gene matches: 8. CDR1 SQVTM and CDR2 ANQGSEA come from the germline V gene. This CDR3 has 13 amino acids. The CDR3 bases are TGCAGCGCCCGAGCACAGGGGGCATACGAGCAGTACTTC. Protein product: CSARAQGAYEQYF.

V gene TRBV5-8 combines with J gene TRBJ2-1, with D unclear. CDR3 length: 15 amino acids. Trimming took off 0 bases at V and 5 bases at J, with 12 bases between the two ends. CDR1 and CDR2 (germline): SGHTS, YDEGEE. CDR3 nucleotides: TGTGCCAGCAGCTTGGGGCAGCTCTATAACAATGAGCAGTTCTTC. This sequence encodes CASSLGQLYNNEQFF.

The V call is TRBV6-2 or TRBV6-3, the J call TRBJ1-2; D call uncertain. The CDR3 runs to 19 residues. Germline V gene data show CDR1 as MNHEY and CDR2 as SVGEGT. V lost 5 bases to trimming and J lost 3 bases, with 28 bases between them. The CDR3: CASSAPSALVGSGDYGYTF. CDR3 nucleotide sequence: TGTGCCAGCAGTGCTCCTTCAGCCCTTGTAGGCAGCGGGGACTATGGCTACACCTTC.

This clonotype showed up many times. This CDR3 is CASSETNSPLHF. The CDR3 bases are TGTGCCAGCAGCGAAACAAATTCACCCCTCCACTTT. The chain links TRBV7-9 to TRBJ1-6, with D hard to call. Per the germline V gene, CDR1 is SEHNR and CDR2 is FQNEAQ (reference sequence). The V gene lost 5 bases and the J gene lost 7 bases, with 6 bases spanning the gap. The CDR3 contains 12 residues.

This clonotype was seen more than once but under ten times. This chain uses TRBV7-2 with TRBJ1-1; TRBD1 might be the D (6 bases). This CDR3 has 14 amino acids. V gave up 3 bases and J gave up 4 bases, with 12 bases separating them. Germline V gene data show CDR1 as SGHTA and CDR2 as FQGNSA. The CDR3 region is CASSLAWGATEAFF. The DNA of the CDR3 is TGTGCCAGCAGCTTGGCTTGGGGGGCCACTGAAGCTTTCTTT.

This clonotype was counted between two and nine times. The chain joins TRBV20-1 to TRBJ1-1; tentative D call: TRBD1 (5 bases). CDR3 length: 12 amino acids. The germline V gene has CDR1 DFQATT and CDR2 SNEGSKA (reference sequence). V was shortened by 0 bases and J by 8 bases, with 10 bases between the two germline ends. The CDR3 DNA reads as TGCAGTGCTAGAGACCCAGGGATCGAAGCTTTCTTT. Residues: CSARDPGIEAFF.

This clonotype was recorded many times. The J gene is TRBJ2-1, the V gene TRBV20-1, with D perhaps matching TRBD2 (6 bases). Trimming cost V 1 base and J 8 bases, with 12 bases left between them. The CDR3 is 13 amino acids. Germline V gives CDR1 DFQATT, CDR2 SNEGSKA (reference sequence). For the CDR3, the DNA is TGCAGTGCTAGAGGTGTCCCGGGGGATGAGCAGTTCTTC. Translated: CSARGVPGDEQFF.

The chain is built from TRBV20-1 and TRBJ2-5; D is perhaps TRBD1 or TRBD2 (6 bases each). Per the germline V gene, CDR1 is DFQATT and CDR2 is SNEGSKA (reference sequence). Trimming cost V 4 bases and J 5 bases, with 8 bases left between them. This CDR3 contains 11 residues. Here the CDR3 DNA reads TGCAGTGCTAAAGGGGGGGAGACCCAGTACTTC. Residues: CSAKGGETQYF.

The chain carries TRBV6-2 or TRBV6-3 and TRBJ1-4; D is unresolved. CDR3 size: 15 residues. With 8 bases removed from V and 5 bases from J, the gap between germline ends came to 18 bases. The germline V gene has CDR1 MNHEY and CDR2 SVGEGT. The CDR3 nucleotides read TGTGCCAGCCACCCTTATGGCCGTAACAATGAAAAACTGTTTTTT. Protein: CASHPYGRNNEKLFF.